The subject of this entry is one T cell receptor beta chain. Its cognate antigen is unknown. This entry belongs to a study of molecular identifiers for immune sequencing clone quantification. For naive CD8 T cells, sorting used the CD8+CD4-CCR7+CD45RA+ phenotype. It was with previously described methods and listed TCR primers that bulk TCR libraries were made. TCRdb used MiXCR to reprocess the PCR reads, holding one entry per CDR3 protein. The sample has approximately 550,000 distinct CDR3 sequences, about 21% seen once. The V gene end was trimmed by 6 bases and the J gene end by 1 base; junction bases not matched to a gene: 23. The CDR3 is made up of 21 amino acids. Per germline, CDR1 MNHEY and CDR2 SMNVEV (reference sequence). Findings of the study overall: Clones that exceeded 20 RNA copies held over 99% of effector molecules, yet under 1% in naive cells.

This sequence joins TRBV27 and TRBJ2-5, with 10 bases lining up with TRBD1. The clonotype originates from a human donor in good health. Some libraries in this study had Jurkat cell RNA spiked in. Sequenced sample: naive CD8+ T cells from blood, with Jurkat cell RNA spiked in. Subset here: FACS-sorted CD8+CD4-CCR7+CD45RA+ naive T cells. The CDR3 nucleotides are TGTGCCAGCAGCGTAGAGGCGTCCGGGACAGGGGTGCCCGGGGCCCAAGAGACCCAGTACTTC. This encodes CASSVEASGTGVPGAQETQYF.